What follows are 8 T cell receptor beta chains derived from one specimen sequenced in a study of Graves' ophthalmopathy and Graves' hyperthyroidism. Scientists amplified the TCR beta CDR3 regions from RNA transcripts. Second-round multiplex PCR came after first-round RT-PCR with HTBI primers. TCRdb processed the multiplex PCR reads anew with MiXCR; each CDR3 protein has one entry. The sample carries around 400,000 distinct CDR3 sequences, roughly 18% recorded once. Sequenced input: peripheral blood. Receptor source: a woman under 30 with Graves' ophthalmopathy.

This clonotype was seen repeatedly, ten times or more. V usage is TRBV24-1 and J usage is TRBJ1-5; TRBD1 agrees at 8 bases. CDR1 and CDR2 from the germline V gene are KGHDR and SFDVKD. V lost 5 bases to trimming and J lost 4 bases; unmatched junction nucleotides: 9. The CDR3 runs 16 residues. CDR3 nucleotides: TGTGCCACCAGTGGGGGGACAGGCGGACTTAATCAGCCCCAGCATTTT. As protein: CATSGGTGGLNQPQHF.

This clonotype was observed at least ten times. V gene TRBV6-5 combines with J gene TRBJ1-2; the D is unclear. Germline values: CDR1 MNHEY, CDR2 SVGAGI. This CDR3 comprises 13 residues. Between the trimmed V and J ends, which lost 2 bases and 2 bases, there was a span of 6 bases. Here the CDR3 reads CASSYRRNYGYTF. For the CDR3, the DNA is TGTGCCAGCAGTTACAGGAGGAACTATGGCTACACCTTC.

This clonotype was seen ten or more times. The chain is built from TRBV6-5 and TRBJ1-5; D is possibly TRBD1 (5 bases). Germline lookup yields CDR1 MNHEY and CDR2 SVGAGI. The V end lost 0 bases, the J end lost 6 bases, and 9 bases lay between the germline ends. This CDR3 is built from 14 residues. Here the CDR3 DNA reads TGTGCCAGCAGTTACTCCGGGGCAGGTCAGCCCCAGCATTTT. This sequence encodes CASSYSGAGQPQHF.

This clonotype was recorded many times. The chain joins TRBV12-3 or TRBV12-4 to TRBJ1-5; D remains unclear. V lost 3 bases and J 1 base, leaving 7 bases between the germline ends. The CDR3 is 14 residues long. The CDR3 is CASSLLGSNQPQHF. The CDR3 coding sequence is TGTGCCAGCAGTTTGCTGGGGAGCAATCAGCCCCAGCATTTT.

The genes are TRBV30 and TRBJ2-5; D is possibly TRBD1 or TRBD2 (5 bases each). CDR1 and CDR2 (germline): GTSNPN, SVGIG (reference sequence). There are 14 residues in the CDR3. The V gene lost 2 bases and the J gene lost 3 bases, with 13 bases spanning the gap. In nucleotides, the CDR3 is TGTGCCTGGAGTCCCGGGACCCAGAAAGAGACCCAGTACTTC. It yields the protein CAWSPGTQKETQYF.

The chain carries TRBV12-3 or TRBV12-4 and TRBJ2-7, with 10 nucleotides matching TRBD1. The CDR3 covers 13 residues. The V and J ends lost 5 bases and 9 bases, in that order; junction bases with no gene match: 7. CDR3 bases: TGTGCCAGCAGTCGACAGGGGGCGCAGCGGCAGTACTTC. Protein sequence: CASSRQGAQRQYF.

In its sample, this clonotype was seen many times. The V gene is TRBV9, the J gene TRBJ1-3; D unresolved. Germline V gives CDR1 SGDLS, CDR2 YYNGEE. The V and J ends lost 0 bases and 1 base respectively, with 5 bases between them. This CDR3 has 14 amino acids. Written as DNA, the CDR3 is TGTGCCAGCAGCGTAGCCGGTTCTGGAAACACCATATATTTT. Amino acids: CASSVAGSGNTIYF.

This clonotype was recorded at least ten times. The chain links TRBV11-2 to TRBJ2-7; tentatively, D is TRBD2 (7 bases). This CDR3 is built from 15 residues. The germline V gene encodes CDR1 SGHAT and CDR2 FQNNGV. The V gene lost 6 bases and the J gene lost 7 bases, with 22 bases spanning the gap. The CDR3 DNA reads TGTGCCAGCAGGGGTTGGGGGGGCCCTTCAGGAGAGCAGTACTTC. Protein sequence: CASRGWGGPSGEQYF.